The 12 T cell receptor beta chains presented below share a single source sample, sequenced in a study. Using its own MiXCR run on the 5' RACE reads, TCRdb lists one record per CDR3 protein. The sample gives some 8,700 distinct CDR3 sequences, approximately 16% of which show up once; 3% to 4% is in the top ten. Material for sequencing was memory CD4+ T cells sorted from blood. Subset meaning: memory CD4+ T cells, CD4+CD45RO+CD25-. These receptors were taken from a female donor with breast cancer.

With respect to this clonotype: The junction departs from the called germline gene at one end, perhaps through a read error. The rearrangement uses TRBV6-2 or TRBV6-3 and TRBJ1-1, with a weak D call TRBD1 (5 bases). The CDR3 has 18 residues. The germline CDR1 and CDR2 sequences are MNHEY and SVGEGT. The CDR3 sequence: CASSPREGSILLNAEAFF. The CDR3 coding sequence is TGCGCCAGCAGTCCCAGGGAGGGCTCCATCCTATTGAACGCTGAAGCTTTCTTT.

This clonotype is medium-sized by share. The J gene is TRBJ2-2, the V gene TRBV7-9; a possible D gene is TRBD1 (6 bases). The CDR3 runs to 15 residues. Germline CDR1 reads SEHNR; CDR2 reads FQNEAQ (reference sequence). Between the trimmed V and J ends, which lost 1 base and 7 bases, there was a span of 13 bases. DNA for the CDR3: TGTGCCAGCAGCTTAGTGGCGTGGACAGTCGGGGAGCTGTTTTTT. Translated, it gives CASSLVAWTVGELFF.

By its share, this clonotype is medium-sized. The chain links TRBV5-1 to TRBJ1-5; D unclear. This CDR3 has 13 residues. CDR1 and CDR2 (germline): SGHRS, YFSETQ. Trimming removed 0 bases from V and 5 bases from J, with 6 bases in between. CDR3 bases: TGCGCCAGCAGCTTGGACCCTGATCAGCCCCAGCATTTT. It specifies CASSLDPDQPQHF.

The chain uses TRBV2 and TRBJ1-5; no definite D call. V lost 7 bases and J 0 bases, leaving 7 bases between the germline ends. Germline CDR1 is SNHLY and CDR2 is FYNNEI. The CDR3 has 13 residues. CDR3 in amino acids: CASMPVSNQPQHF. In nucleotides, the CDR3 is TGTGCCAGCATGCCAGTTAGCAATCAGCCCCAGCATTTT. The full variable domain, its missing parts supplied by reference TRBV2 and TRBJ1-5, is EPEVTQTPSHQVTQMGQEVILRCVPISNHLYFYWYRQILGQKVEFLVSFYNNEISEKSEIFDDQFSVERPDGSNFTLKIRSTKLEDSAMYFCASMPVSNQPQHFGDGTRLSIL.

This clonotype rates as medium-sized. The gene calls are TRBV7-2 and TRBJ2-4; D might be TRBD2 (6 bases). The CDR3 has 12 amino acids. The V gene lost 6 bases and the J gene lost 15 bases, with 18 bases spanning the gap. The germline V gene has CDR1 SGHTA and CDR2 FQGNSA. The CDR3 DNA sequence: TGTGCCAGCAGTCCCGGGACTCTATTCCGGTACTTC. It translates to CASSPGTLFRYF. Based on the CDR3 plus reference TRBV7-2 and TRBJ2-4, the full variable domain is GAGVSQSPSNKVTEKGKDVELRCDPISGHTALYWYRQSLGQGLEFLIYFQGNSAPDKSGLPSDRFSAERTGGSVSTLTIQRTQQEDSAVYLCASSPGTLFRYFGAGTRLSVL.

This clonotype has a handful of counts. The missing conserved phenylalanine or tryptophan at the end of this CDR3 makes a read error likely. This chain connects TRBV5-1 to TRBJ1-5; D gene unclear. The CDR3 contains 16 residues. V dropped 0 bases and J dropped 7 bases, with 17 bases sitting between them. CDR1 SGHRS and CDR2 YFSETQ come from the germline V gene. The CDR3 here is CASSLGVGRLGQPQHS. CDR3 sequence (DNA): TGCGCCAGCAGCTTGGGCGTCGGACGCCTGGGACAGCCCCAGCATTCT.

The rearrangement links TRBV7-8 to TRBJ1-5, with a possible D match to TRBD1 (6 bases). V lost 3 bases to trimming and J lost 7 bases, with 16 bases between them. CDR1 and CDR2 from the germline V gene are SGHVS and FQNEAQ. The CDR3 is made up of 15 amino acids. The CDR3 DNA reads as TGTGCCAGCAGCTTTGCAGGGGAACTAGGGCAGCCCCAGCATTTT. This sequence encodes CASSFAGELGQPQHF. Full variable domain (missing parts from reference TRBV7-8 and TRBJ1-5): GAGVSQSPRYKVAKRGQDVALRCDPISGHVSLFWYQQALGQGPEFLTYFQNEAQLDKSGLPSDRFFAERPEGSVSTLKIQRTQQEDSAVYLCASSFAGELGQPQHFGDGTRLSIL.

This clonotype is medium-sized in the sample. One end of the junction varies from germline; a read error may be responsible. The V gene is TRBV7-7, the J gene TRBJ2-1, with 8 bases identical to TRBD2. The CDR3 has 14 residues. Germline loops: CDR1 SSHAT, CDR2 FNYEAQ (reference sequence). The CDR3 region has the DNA TGTGCTAGCAGCTTAGGAGCGGGAGACAATGAGCAGTTCTTC. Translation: CASSLGAGDNEQFF.

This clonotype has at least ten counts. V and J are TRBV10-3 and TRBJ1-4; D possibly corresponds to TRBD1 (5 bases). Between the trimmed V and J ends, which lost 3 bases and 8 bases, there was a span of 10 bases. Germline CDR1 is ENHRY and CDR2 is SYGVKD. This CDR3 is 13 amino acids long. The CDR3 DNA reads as TGTGCCATCAGTGACAGGGCAGGAGAAAAACTGTTTTTT. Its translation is CAISDRAGEKLFF.

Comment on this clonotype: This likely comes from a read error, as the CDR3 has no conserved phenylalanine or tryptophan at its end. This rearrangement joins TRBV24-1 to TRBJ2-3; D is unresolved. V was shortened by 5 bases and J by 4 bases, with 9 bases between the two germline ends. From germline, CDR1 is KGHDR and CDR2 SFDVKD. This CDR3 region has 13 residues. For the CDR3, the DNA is TGTGCCACCAGTGGCGGTTCTGCAGATACGCAGTATTCT. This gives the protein CATSGGSADTQYS.

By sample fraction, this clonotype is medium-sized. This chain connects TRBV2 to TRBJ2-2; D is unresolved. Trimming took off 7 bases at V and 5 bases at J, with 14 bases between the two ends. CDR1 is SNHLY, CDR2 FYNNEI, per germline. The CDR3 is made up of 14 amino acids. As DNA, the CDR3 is TGTGCCAGCAAGGGCCTACTCGTAACCGGGGAGCTGTTTTTT. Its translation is CASKGLLVTGELFF.

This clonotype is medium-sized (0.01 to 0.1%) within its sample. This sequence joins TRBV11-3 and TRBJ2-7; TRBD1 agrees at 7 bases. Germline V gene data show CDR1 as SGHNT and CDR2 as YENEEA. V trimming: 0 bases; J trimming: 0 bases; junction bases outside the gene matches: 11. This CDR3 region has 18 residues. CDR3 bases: TGTGCCAGCAGCTTAGAGCGGTACGGGACAGCGCGCTCCTACGAGCAGTACTTC. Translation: CASSLERYGTARSYEQYF.